The 25 T cell receptor beta chains given below trace back to one sample, sequenced in a study of T cell responses to AZD1222 COVID-19 vaccine. Assay: immunoSEQ multiplex PCR; the TCRdb copy retains only in-frame clones and omits some. The sample holds 90,000 to 120,000 clones, about 93% seen once. The specimen comprised peripheral blood, sampled on day 0 of AZD1222 vaccination. The receptor source for this set is an adult in good health.

The count of this clone is one. The chain is built from TRBV19 and TRBJ2-2; 14 positions match TRBD2. J lost 9 bases, V lost 6 bases, and 6 bases had no gene match. This CDR3 comprises 15 residues. CDR1 and CDR2 (germline): LNHDA, SQIVND (reference sequence). In nucleotides, the CDR3 is TGTGCCAGTAGCCCGACTAGCGGGGGGGGCCGGGAGCTGTTTTTT. Protein product: CASSPTSGGGRELFF.

The rearrangement uses TRBV5-6 and TRBJ1-5; a weak D match, TRBD1 (5 bases). V was pared by 7 bases and J by 5 bases, with 10 bases between. This CDR3 is built from 12 residues. Germline CDR1 reads SGHDT; CDR2 reads YYEEEE. The CDR3 protein is CASSRGDQPQHF. The CDR3 nucleotides are TGTGCCAGCTCCCGGGGGGATCAGCCCCAGCATTTT. Full variable domain (rest looked up from reference TRBV5-6 and TRBJ1-5): DAGVTQSPTHLIKTRGQQVTLRCSPKSGHDTVSWYQQALGQGPQFIFQYYEEEERQRGNFPDRFSGHQFPNYSSELNVNALLLGDSALYLCASSRGDQPQHFGDGTRLSIL.

J is TRBJ1-1 and V is TRBV4-1; D might be TRBD1 (6 bases). The germline V gene has CDR1 MGHRA and CDR2 YSYEKL. V was shortened by 3 bases and J by 5 bases, with 16 bases between the two germline ends. The CDR3 spans 15 residues. CDR3 nucleotide sequence: TGCGCCAGCAGCCACCAGGGAAACAGGGAAACTGAAGCTTTCTTT. Its translation is CASSHQGNRETEAFF.

This chain joins TRBV10-3 and TRBJ1-2, with D uncertain. From germline, CDR1 is ENHRY and CDR2 SYGVKD. V shed 3 bases and J shed 3 bases, with 5 bases lying between them. CDR3 length equals 12 residues. CDR3 residues: CAISETDYGYTF. The CDR3 nucleotides are TGTGCCATCAGTGAAACAGACTATGGCTACACCTTC.

This clone came up once. The rearrangement uses TRBV18 and TRBJ1-5; D remains unclear. V was trimmed by 1 base and J by 2 bases, leaving 9 bases between them. The CDR3 contains 15 residues. Germline V gene lookup returns CDR1 KGHSH and CDR2 LQKENI. In DNA form, the CDR3 reads TGTGCCAGCTCACCACAGGGTGTCGGCAATCAGCCCCAGCATTTT. Translated: CASSPQGVGNQPQHF.

J is TRBJ2-3 and V is TRBV9; D perhaps matches TRBD2 (5 bases). Trimming removed 0 bases at V and 3 bases at J, with 14 bases between. Looked up from germline, CDR1 is SGDLS and CDR2 is YYNGEE. The CDR3 runs to 16 residues. The CDR3 here is CASSVGSGVRTDTQYF. In nucleotides, the CDR3 is TGTGCCAGCAGCGTAGGCTCCGGGGTACGAACAGATACGCAGTATTTT. Looking up the rest from reference TRBV9 and TRBJ2-3 gives the full variable domain: DSGVTQTPKHLITATGQRVTLRCSPRSGDLSVYWYQQSLDQGLQFLIQYYNGEERAKGNILERFSAQQFPDLHSELNLSSLELGDSALYFCASSVGSGVRTDTQYFGPGTRLTVL.

The chain couples TRBV19 to TRBJ1-5; the D is unclear. The CDR3 has 15 amino acids. Germline loops: CDR1 LNHDA, CDR2 SQIVND (reference sequence). V lost 7 bases and J 6 bases, leaving 19 bases between the germline ends. CDR3 nucleotides: TGTGCCAGTATCGATCCCCACCTTTCAGGTCAGCCCCAGCATTTT. It is translated as CASIDPHLSGQPQHF.

This clone was seen a handful of times. The rearrangement links TRBV6-5 to TRBJ2-7, with unresolved D. V lost 1 base and J lost 7, with 5 bases in between. This CDR3 has 11 amino acids. The germline gives CDR1 MNHEY, CDR2 SVGAGI. Here the CDR3 reads CASSYYGEQYF. CDR3 sequence (DNA): TGTGCCAGCAGTTACTATGGGGAGCAGTACTTC.

The chain recombines TRBV5-5 with TRBJ2-1; TRBD2 matches 11 bases. V gave up 2 bases and J gave up 7 bases; unmatched junction bases: 5. Germline CDR1 SGHKS, CDR2 YYEKEE (reference sequence). The CDR3 length is 15 residues. CDR3 in DNA: TGTGCCAGCAGCTTTATAGCGGGGGGGCATAATGAGCAGTTCTTC. Translating it yields CASSFIAGGHNEQFF.

The chain recombines TRBV11-2 with TRBJ1-1, with D tentatively TRBD1 (5 bases). Trimming cost V 0 bases and J 4 bases, with 18 bases left between them. CDR1 and CDR2 from the germline V gene are SGHAT and FQNNGV. This CDR3 spans 17 amino acids. The CDR3 region is CASSLDSGAPRGTEAFF. The CDR3 bases are TGTGCCAGCAGCTTAGATAGTGGGGCACCCCGGGGCACTGAAGCTTTCTTT.

The J gene is TRBJ1-1, the V gene TRBV12-3 or TRBV12-4; D is unclear. V gave up 2 bases and J gave up 4 bases, with 8 bases separating them. This CDR3 comprises 13 residues. The CDR3 DNA sequence: TGTGCCAGCAGTTTAAAGGTTGGCACTGAAGCTTTCTTT. Translation gives CASSLKVGTEAFF.

This rearrangement joins TRBV9 to TRBJ2-7, with D tentatively TRBD1 or TRBD2 (6 bases each). The germline gives CDR1 SGDLS, CDR2 YYNGEE. The CDR3 totals 16 residues. With 4 bases removed from V and 4 bases from J, the gap between germline ends came to 21 bases. The DNA for the CDR3 is TGTGCCAGCAGCATGGGGGCGGGACCCGGTCTTTACGAGCAGTACTTC. Residues: CASSMGAGPGLYEQYF.

The chain's CDR3 is CASRDRRRWVNYNSPLHF. In DNA form, the CDR3 reads TGTGCCAGCAGAGACCGGCGCCGGTGGGTCAACTATAATTCACCCCTCCACTTT. This chain joins TRBV2 and TRBJ1-6; D not certain. The CDR3 contains 18 residues. Trimming shortened V by 6 bases and J by 3 bases, and 21 bases separated the two germline ends. Germline-derived CDR1 and CDR2 are SNHLY and FYNNEI. Complete variable domain (other parts from reference TRBV2 and TRBJ1-6): EPEVTQTPSHQVTQMGQEVILRCVPISNHLYFYWYRQILGQKVEFLVSFYNNEISEKSEIFDDQFSVERPDGSNFTLKIRSTKLEDSAMYFCASRDRRRWVNYNSPLHFGNGTRLTVT.

The V call is TRBV10-3, the J call TRBJ2-7, with TRBD2 identical over 12 bases. The germline gives CDR1 ENHRY, CDR2 SYGVKD. The trim removed 10 bases at V and 6 bases at J, leaving 10 bases unmatched. This CDR3 has 14 residues. The CDR3, as DNA: TGTGCCACAGGACTAGCGGGACCTGCATCCGAGCAGTACTTC. It codes for CATGLAGPASEQYF.

The chain links TRBV7-2 to TRBJ2-7; D remains unclear. Per the germline V gene, CDR1 is SGHTA and CDR2 is FQGNSA. CDR3 length: 14 residues. V was trimmed by 6 bases and J by 7 bases, leaving 19 bases between them. CDR3 loop: CASSLAGPAFEQYF. The DNA for the CDR3 is TGTGCCAGCAGTTTGGCCGGGCCTGCTTTTGAGCAGTACTTC.

In this sample, this clone turned up a few times. V gene TRBV6-1 combines with J gene TRBJ2-7; 9 bases align to TRBD2. This CDR3 has 15 amino acids. Losses at the gene ends were 1 base for V and 4 bases for J; bases not matched to a gene: 5. Germline CDR1 and CDR2: MNHNS and SASEGT. DNA of the CDR3: TGTGCCAGCAGTGAAGAAGGCGGGGGGGCTTACGAGCAGTACTTC. As protein: CASSEEGGGAYEQYF.

V gene TRBV7-2 combines with J gene TRBJ1-5; D not certain. The V gene lost 2 bases and the J gene lost 0 bases, with 8 bases spanning the gap. Germline CDR1 and CDR2: SGHTA and FQGNSA. The CDR3 totals 15 residues. CDR3 in DNA: TGTGCCAGCAGCTTAAATAGGTATAGCAATCAGCCCCAGCATTTT. Translated, it gives CASSLNRYSNQPQHF.

The rearrangement joins TRBV5-5 to TRBJ2-1; 7 nucleotides agree with TRBD1. The CDR3 is 13 residues long. Trimming took 4 bases from V and 9 from J; bases not matched to a gene: 7. Germline-derived CDR1 and CDR2 are SGHKS and YYEKEE (reference sequence). The CDR3 DNA reads TGTGCCAGCAGCCTACAGGGGAACAGTGAGCAGTTCTTC. Translated, it gives CASSLQGNSEQFF.

The sample holds one count of this clone. The V gene is TRBV5-6, the J gene TRBJ1-2; weak D call: TRBD1 (5 bases). Trimming left V 0 bases short and J 8 bases short, with 14 bases between. The CDR3 consists of 14 residues. Germline V gene data show CDR1 as SGHDT and CDR2 as YYEEEE. The CDR3 is CASSLDLWGGGYTF. CDR3 sequence (DNA): TGTGCCAGCAGCTTGGATCTATGGGGGGGAGGCTACACCTTC.

The CDR3 protein is CASSVVGWPGAGEQFF. The CDR3 bases are TGTGCCAGCAGCGTAGTGGGATGGCCCGGCGCAGGTGAGCAGTTCTTC. The chain uses TRBV9 and TRBJ2-1; D remains unclear. The CDR3 contains 16 residues. V lost 0 bases and J 9 bases, leaving 19 bases between the germline ends. The germline V gene encodes CDR1 SGDLS and CDR2 YYNGEE.

The V call is TRBV3-1 (or the pseudogene TRBV3-2), the J call TRBJ2-6, with D unclear. V was trimmed by 4 bases and J by 2 bases, leaving 9 bases between them. Germline values: CDR1 LGHDT, CDR2 YNNKEL (reference sequence). This CDR3 comprises 15 residues. DNA for the CDR3: TGTGCCAGCAGCCCCCCGGCAGCTGGGGCCAACGTCCTGACTTTC. This encodes CASSPPAAGANVLTF.

This clone was recorded only once. V is TRBV18 and J is TRBJ2-7, with a tentative D call TRBD1 (6 bases). This CDR3 has 14 residues. V shed 3 bases and J shed 1 base, with 10 bases lying between them. Per the germline V gene, CDR1 is KGHSH and CDR2 is LQKENI. CDR3 loop: CASSPQGNSYEQYF. The CDR3 DNA reads as TGTGCCAGCTCACCCCAGGGGAATTCCTACGAGCAGTACTTC.

The rearrangement links TRBV20-1 to TRBJ1-4, with D possibly being TRBD1 (5 bases). Germline V CDR1 and CDR2: DFQATT, SNEGSKA (reference sequence). The CDR3 totals 11 residues. V shed 4 bases and J shed 13 bases, with 13 bases lying between them. CDR3 nucleotide sequence: TGCAGTGCTAATTCTGGGGGAAGACTGTTTTTT. It translates to CSANSGGRLFF.

The chain has TRBV6-5 and TRBJ2-3; possibly TRBD2 for D (6 bases). The V gene lost 6 bases and the J gene lost 14 bases, with 27 bases spanning the gap. Germline CDR1 reads MNHEY; CDR2 reads SVGAGI. There are 15 residues in the CDR3. The CDR3 reads CASRDGRGSGMRLYF. CDR3 nucleotides: TGTGCCAGCAGGGATGGTCGGGGGTCTGGTATGCGTCTGTATTTT.

The chain combines TRBV25-1 with TRBJ1-1; D gene unclear. Per germline, CDR1 MGHDK and CDR2 SYGVNS. This CDR3 has 11 residues. The germline V and J ends were trimmed by 0 bases and 8 bases, with 4 bases remaining between them. The CDR3 region is CASSEYGEAFF. CDR3 DNA sequence: TGTGCCAGCAGTGAATATGGAGAAGCTTTCTTT. Full variable domain (missing parts from reference TRBV25-1 and TRBJ1-1): EADIYQTPRYLVIGTGKKITLECSQTMGHDKMYWYQQDPGMELHLIHYSYGVNSTEKGDLSSESTVSRIRTEHFPLTLESARPSHTSQYLCASSEYGEAFFGQGTRLTVV.